These 2 T cell receptor beta chains came from one sample sequenced in a study of cytomegalovirus exposure and HLA in healthy donors. Primers: 60 Vbeta forward and 13 Jbeta reverse. Profiling relied on immunoSEQ multiplex PCR, and the TCRdb table lists in-frame clones only, not all of them. The sample contains about 140,000 clones, approximately 61% of which appear only once. The sample comprised PBMCs. All receptors derive from a human donor in good health.

This clone was seen only a few times. The J gene is TRBJ2-7, the V gene TRBV15; maybe TRBD2 (5 bases). This CDR3 is 15 amino acids long. V shed 1 base and J shed 2 bases, with 12 bases lying between them. CDR1 LNHNV and CDR2 YYDKDF come from the germline V gene (reference sequence). The CDR3 protein is CATSRGTSGAYEQYF. In DNA, the CDR3 is TGTGCCACCAGCAGAGGCACGAGCGGAGCCTACGAGCAGTACTTC.

The V gene is TRBV28, the J gene TRBJ2-2, with a tentative D call TRBD2 (5 bases). This CDR3 has 13 amino acids. From germline, CDR1 is MDHEN and CDR2 SYDVKM. V was shortened by 8 bases and J by 6 bases, with 13 bases between the two germline ends. CDR3 nucleotide sequence: TGTGCCAGCCTGGGGATGGAGGCCGGGGAGCTGTTTTTT. It is translated as CASLGMEAGELFF.